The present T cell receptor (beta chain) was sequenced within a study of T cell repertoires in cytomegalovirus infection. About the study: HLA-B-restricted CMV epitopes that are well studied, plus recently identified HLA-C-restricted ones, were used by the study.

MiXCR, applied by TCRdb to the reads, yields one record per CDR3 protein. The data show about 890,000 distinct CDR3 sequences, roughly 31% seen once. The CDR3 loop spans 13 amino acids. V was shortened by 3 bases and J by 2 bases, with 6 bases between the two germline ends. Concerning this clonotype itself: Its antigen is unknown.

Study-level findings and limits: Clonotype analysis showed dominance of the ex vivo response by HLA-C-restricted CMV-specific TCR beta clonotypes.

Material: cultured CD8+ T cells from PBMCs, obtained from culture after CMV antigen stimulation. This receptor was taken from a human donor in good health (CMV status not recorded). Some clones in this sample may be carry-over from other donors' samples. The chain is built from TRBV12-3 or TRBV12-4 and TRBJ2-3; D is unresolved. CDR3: CASSFSPTDTQYF. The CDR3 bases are TGTGCCAGCAGTTTCAGCCCCACAGATACGCAGTATTTT.